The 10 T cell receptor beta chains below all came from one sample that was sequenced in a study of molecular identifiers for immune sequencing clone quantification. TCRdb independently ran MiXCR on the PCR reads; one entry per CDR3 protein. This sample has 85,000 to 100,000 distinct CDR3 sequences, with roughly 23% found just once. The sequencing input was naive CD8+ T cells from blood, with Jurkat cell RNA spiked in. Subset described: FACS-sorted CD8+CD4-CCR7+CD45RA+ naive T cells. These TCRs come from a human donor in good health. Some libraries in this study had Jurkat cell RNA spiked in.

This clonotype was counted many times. CDR3 in amino acids: CASSSTGIEQYF. For the CDR3, the DNA is TGTGCCAGCAGTTCAACAGGGATCGAGCAGTACTTC. The chain is built from TRBV12-3 or TRBV12-4 and TRBJ2-7; perhaps TRBD1 as D (6 bases). The germline V and J ends were trimmed by 4 bases and 6 bases, with 10 bases remaining between them. This CDR3 contains 12 residues.

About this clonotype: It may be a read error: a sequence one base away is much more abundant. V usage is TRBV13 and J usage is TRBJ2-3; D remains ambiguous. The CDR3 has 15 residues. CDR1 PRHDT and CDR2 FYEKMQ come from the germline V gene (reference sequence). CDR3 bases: TGTGCCAGCAGCTTAACCCTGGCCAGCACAGATATGCAGTATTTT. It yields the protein CASSLTLASTDMQYF.

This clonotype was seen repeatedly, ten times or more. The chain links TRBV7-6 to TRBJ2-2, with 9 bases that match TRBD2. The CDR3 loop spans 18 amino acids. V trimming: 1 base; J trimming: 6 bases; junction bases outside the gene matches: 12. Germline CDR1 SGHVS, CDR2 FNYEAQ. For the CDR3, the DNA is TGTGCCAGCAGCTTAGTATGGCGGGAGGGCCCTCAAGCCGGGGAGCTGTTTTTT. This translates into CASSLVWREGPQAGELFF.

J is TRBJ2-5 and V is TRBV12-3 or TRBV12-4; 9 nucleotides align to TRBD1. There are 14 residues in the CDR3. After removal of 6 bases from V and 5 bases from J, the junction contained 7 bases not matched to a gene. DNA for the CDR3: TGTGCCAGCAGGTCCGGGACAGGGTTGGAGACCCAGTACTTC. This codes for CASRSGTGLETQYF.

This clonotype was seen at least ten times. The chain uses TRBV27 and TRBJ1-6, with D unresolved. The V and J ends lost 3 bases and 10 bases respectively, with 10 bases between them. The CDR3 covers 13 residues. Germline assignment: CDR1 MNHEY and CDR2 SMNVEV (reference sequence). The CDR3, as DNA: TGTGCCAGCAGTTTCCCGTTTGGATCACCCCTCCACTTT. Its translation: CASSFPFGSPLHF.

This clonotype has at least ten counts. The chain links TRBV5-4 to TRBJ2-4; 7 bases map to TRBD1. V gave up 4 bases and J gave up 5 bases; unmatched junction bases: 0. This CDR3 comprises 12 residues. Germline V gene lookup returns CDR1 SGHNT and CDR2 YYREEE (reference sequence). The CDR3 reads CASSGTENIQYF. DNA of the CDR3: TGTGCCAGCAGCGGGACAGAAAACATTCAGTACTTC. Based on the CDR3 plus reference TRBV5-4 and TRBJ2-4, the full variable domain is ETGVTQSPTHLIKTRGQQVTLRCSSQSGHNTVSWYQQALGQGPQFIFQYYREEENGRGNFPPRFSGLQFPNYSSELNVNALELDDSALYLCASSGTENIQYFGAGTRLSVL.

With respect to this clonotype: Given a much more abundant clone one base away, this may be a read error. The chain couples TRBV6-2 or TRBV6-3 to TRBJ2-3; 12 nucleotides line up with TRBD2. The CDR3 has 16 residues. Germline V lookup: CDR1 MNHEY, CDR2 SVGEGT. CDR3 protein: CVSSLLAGGYTDTQYF. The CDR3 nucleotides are TGTGTCAGCAGTTTACTAGCGGGGGGCTACACAGATACGCAGTATTTT.

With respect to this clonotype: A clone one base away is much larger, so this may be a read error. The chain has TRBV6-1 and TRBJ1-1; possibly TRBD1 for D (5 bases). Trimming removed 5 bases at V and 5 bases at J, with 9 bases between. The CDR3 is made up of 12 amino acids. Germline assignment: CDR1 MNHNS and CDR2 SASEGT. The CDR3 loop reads CASSRRQTEAFF. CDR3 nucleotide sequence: TGTGCCAGCAGTCGGAGACAGACTGAAGCTTTCTTT.

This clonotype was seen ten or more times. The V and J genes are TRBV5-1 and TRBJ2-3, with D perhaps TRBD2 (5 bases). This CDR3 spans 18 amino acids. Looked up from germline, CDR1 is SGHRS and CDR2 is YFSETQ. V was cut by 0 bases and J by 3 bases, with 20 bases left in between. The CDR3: CASSLEGVGSGGTDTQYF. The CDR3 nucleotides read TGCGCCAGCAGCTTGGAAGGAGTAGGTAGTGGAGGTACAGATACGCAGTATTTT.

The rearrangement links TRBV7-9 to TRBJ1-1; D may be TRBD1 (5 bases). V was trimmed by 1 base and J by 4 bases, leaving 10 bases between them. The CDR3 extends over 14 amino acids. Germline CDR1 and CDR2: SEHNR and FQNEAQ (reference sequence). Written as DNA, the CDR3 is TGTGCCAGCAGCTTAGACCGGGACGGCACTGAAGCTTTCTTT. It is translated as CASSLDRDGTEAFF.